Reported below is one TCR beta chain. As yet, its antigen is unknown. The data belong to a study of cytomegalovirus exposure and HLA in healthy donors. Regarding the study as a whole: A later analysis linked a missense DCLRE1C variant to TCR beta V- and J-gene trimming. A list of 150 to 200 TCR beta chains associated with cytomegalovirus was given. Of the V segments, some could not be distinguished, including TRBV6-2 and TRBV6-3, and were excluded.

Germline V gene sequence: CDR1 SNHLY, CDR2 FYNNEI. V lost 4 bases to trimming and J lost 4 bases, with 8 bases between them. This CDR3 region has 13 residues. A multiplex PCR was run with 60 Vbeta primers and 13 Jbeta primers. Original processing methods: A follow-up analysis tallied around 80 million unique TCR beta chains, 9 million to 11 million shared. Sequencing used immunoSEQ multiplex PCR; TCRdb keeps in-frame clones, though not all of them. V and J calls and clone size are given by that table; D and trimming were obtained from the DNA. This table has approximately 170,000 clones, about 72% appearing once.

Sequencing input: PBMCs. The TCR comes from a girl aged 5 to 17 in good health and CMV-seronegative. V gene TRBV2 combines with J gene TRBJ1-5; D remains ambiguous. Here the CDR3 reads CASSARGNQPQHF. The CDR3 nucleotides are TGTGCCAGCAGTGCCCGGGGTAATCAGCCCCAGCATTTT.